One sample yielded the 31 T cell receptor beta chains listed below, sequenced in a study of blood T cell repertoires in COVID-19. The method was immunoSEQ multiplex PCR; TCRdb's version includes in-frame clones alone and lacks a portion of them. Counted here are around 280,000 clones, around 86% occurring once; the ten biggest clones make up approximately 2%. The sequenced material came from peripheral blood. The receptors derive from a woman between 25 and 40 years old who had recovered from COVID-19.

The CDR3 nucleotides read TGTGCCAGCAGTGAGGACAGGGGGCAACGAGAGACCCAGTACTTC. It codes for CASSEDRGQRETQYF. V and J are TRBV27 and TRBJ2-5; 11 bases are shared with TRBD1. This CDR3 spans 15 amino acids. V lost 5 bases to trimming and J lost 4 bases; unmatched junction nucleotides: 6. CDR1 MNHEY and CDR2 SMNVEV come from the germline V gene (reference sequence).

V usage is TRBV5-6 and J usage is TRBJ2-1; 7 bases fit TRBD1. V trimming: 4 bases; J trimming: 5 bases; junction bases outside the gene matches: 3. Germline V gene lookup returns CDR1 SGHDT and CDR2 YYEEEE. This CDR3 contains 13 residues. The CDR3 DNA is TGTGCCAGCAGCCCCGACAGGGACAATGAGCAGTTCTTC. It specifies CASSPDRDNEQFF.

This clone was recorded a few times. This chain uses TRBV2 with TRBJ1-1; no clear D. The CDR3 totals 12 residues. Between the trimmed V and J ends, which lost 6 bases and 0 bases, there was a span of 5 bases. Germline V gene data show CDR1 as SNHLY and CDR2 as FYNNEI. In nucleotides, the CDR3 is TGTGCCAGCAGGGAGATGAACACTGAAGCTTTCTTT. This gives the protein CASREMNTEAFF.

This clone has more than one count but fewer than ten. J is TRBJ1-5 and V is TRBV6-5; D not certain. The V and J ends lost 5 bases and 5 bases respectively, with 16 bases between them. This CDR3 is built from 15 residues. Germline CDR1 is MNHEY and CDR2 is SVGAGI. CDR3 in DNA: TGTGCCAGCAGTCCATATATAGATTCCGATCAGCCCCAGCATTTT. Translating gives CASSPYIDSDQPQHF.

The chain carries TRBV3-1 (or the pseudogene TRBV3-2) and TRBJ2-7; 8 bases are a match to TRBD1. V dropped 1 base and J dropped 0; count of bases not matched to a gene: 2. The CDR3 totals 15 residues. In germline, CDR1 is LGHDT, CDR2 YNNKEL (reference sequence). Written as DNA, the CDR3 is TGTGCCAGCAGCCAAGGGACAGGGCTCTCCTACGAGCAGTACTTC. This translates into CASSQGTGLSYEQYF.

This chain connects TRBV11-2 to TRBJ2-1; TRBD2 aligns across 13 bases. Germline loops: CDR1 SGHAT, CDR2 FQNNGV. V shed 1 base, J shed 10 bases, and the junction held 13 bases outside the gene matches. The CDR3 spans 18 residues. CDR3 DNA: TGTGCCAGCAGCTTAGGAAACCTCCCGGGACTAGCGGGACCAGAGCAGTTCTTC. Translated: CASSLGNLPGLAGPEQFF. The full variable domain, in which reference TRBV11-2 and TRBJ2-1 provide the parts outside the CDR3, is EAGVAQSPRYKIIEKRQSVAFWCNPISGHATLYWYQQILGQGPKLLIQFQNNGVVDDSQLPKDRFSAERLKGVDSTLKIQPAKLEDSAVYLCASSLGNLPGLAGPEQFFGPGTRLTVL.

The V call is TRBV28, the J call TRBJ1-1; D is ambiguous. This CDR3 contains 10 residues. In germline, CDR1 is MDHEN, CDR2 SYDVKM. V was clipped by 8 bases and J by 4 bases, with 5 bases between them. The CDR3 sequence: CASGGTEAFF. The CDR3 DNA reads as TGTGCCAGCGGCGGCACTGAAGCTTTCTTT.

CDR3 amino acids: CASSPLVVAGGYNEQFF. In DNA form, the CDR3 reads TGCGCCAGCAGTCCCCTAGTGGTAGCGGGAGGCTACAATGAGCAGTTCTTC. The chain uses TRBV4-1 and TRBJ2-1, with 10 bases that match TRBD2. Germline CDR1 and CDR2: MGHRA and YSYEKL. Unmatched junction bases numbered 11, after V lost 6 bases and J lost 3 bases. This CDR3 comprises 17 residues.

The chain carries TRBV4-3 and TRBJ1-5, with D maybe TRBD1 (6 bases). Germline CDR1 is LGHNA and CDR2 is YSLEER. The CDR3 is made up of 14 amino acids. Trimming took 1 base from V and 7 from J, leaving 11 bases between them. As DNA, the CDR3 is TGCGCCAGCAGCCAAGGGGAGGGGGGGCAGCCCCAGCATTTT. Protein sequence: CASSQGEGGQPQHF.

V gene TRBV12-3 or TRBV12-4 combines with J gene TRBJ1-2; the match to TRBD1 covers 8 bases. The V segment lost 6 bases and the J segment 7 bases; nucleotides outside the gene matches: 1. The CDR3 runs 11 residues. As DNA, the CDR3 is TGTGCCAGCAGCGACAGGGGTGGCTACACCTTC. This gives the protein CASSDRGGYTF.

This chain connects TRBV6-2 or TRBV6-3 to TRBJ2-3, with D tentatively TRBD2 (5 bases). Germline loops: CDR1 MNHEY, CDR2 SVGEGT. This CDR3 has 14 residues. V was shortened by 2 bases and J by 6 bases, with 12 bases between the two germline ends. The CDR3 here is CASSYGTASDTQYF. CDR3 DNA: TGTGCCAGCAGTTACGGTACCGCTAGCGATACGCAGTATTTT.

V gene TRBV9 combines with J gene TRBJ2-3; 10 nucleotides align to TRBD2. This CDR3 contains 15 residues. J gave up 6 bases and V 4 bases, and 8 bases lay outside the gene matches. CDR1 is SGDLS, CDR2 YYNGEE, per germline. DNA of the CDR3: TGTGCCAGCAGCCAATGGACTAGCGGACGGGATACGCAGTATTTT. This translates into CASSQWTSGRDTQYF.

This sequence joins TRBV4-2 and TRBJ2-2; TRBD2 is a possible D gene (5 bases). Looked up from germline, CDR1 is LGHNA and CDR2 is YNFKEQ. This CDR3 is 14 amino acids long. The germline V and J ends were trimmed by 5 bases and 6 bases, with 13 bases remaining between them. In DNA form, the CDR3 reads TGTGCCAGCAGCAGCCTCATGGGAGCCGGGGAGCTGTTTTTT. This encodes CASSSLMGAGELFF.

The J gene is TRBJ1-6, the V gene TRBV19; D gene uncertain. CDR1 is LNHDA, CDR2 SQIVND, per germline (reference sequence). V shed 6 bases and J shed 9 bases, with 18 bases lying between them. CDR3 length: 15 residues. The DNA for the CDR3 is TGTGCCAGTAGGACAAACTCAGGAAGTGGTTCACCCCTCCACTTT. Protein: CASRTNSGSGSPLHF.

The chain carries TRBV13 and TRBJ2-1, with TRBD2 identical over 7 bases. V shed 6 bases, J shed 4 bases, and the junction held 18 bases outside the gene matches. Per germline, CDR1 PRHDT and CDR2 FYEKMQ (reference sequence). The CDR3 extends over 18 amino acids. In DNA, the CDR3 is TGTGCCAGCAGTAACCCGCCGGGCGGAGCGGGAATGTACAATGAGCAGTTCTTC. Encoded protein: CASSNPPGGAGMYNEQFF.

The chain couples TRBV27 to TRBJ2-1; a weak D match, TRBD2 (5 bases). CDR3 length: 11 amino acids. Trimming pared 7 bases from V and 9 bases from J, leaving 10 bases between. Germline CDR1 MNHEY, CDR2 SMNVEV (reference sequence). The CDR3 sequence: CASNRGSEQFF. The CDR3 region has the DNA TGTGCCAGCAATCGGGGAAGTGAGCAGTTCTTC.

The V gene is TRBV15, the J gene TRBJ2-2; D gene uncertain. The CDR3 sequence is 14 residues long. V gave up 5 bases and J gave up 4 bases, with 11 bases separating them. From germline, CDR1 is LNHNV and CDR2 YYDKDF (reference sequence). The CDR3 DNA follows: TGTGCCACCAGCCTCCGGCGGAGCACCGGGGAGCTGTTTTTT. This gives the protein CATSLRRSTGELFF.

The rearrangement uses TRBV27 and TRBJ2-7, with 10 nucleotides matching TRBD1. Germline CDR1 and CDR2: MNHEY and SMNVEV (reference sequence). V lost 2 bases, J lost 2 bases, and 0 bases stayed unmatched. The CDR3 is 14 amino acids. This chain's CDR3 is CASSLGTGAYEQYF. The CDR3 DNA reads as TGTGCCAGCAGTTTAGGGACAGGGGCCTACGAGCAGTACTTC.

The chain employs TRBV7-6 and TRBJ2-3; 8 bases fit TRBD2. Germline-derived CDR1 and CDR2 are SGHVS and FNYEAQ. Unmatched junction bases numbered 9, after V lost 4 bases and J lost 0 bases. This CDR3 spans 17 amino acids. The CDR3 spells CASSSFRPSGSTDTQYF. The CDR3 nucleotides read TGTGCCAGCAGCTCCTTCCGTCCTAGCGGGAGCACAGATACGCAGTATTTT.

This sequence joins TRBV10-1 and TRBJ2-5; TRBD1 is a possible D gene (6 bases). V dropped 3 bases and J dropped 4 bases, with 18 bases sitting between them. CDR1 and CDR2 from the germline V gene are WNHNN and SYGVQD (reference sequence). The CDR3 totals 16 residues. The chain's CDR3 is CASSDRRTDRAETQYF. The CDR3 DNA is TGCGCCAGCAGTGACCGTCGGACAGATCGGGCAGAGACCCAGTACTTC.

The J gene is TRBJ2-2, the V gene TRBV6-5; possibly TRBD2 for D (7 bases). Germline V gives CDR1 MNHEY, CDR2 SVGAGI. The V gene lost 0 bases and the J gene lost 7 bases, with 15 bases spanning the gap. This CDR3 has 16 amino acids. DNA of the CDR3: TGTGCCAGCAGTTACTCGCGCGGGGGCTTTGGCGGGGAGCTGTTTTTT. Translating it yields CASSYSRGGFGGELFF.

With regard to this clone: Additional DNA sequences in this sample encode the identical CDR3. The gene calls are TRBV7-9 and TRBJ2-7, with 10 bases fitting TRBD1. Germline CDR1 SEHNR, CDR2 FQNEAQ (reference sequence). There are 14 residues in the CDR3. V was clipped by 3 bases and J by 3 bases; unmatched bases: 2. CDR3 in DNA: TGTGCCAGCAGCTTGGGACAGGGGAACTACGAGCAGTACTTC. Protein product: CASSLGQGNYEQYF.

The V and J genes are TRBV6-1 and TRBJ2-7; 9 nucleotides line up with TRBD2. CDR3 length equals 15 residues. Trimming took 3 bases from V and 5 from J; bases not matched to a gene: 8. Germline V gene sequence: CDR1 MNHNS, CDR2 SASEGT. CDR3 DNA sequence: TGTGCCAGCAGTGATGCCCTAGCGGGAAAGGACGAGCAGTACTTC. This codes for CASSDALAGKDEQYF.

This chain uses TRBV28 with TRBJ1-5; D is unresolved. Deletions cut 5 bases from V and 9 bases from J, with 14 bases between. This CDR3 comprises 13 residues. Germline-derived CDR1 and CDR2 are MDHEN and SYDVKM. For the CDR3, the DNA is TGTGCCAGCAGTCAACTGCAGGAAGGGCCCCAGCATTTT. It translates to CASSQLQEGPQHF. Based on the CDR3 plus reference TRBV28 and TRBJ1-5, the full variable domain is DVKVTQSSRYLVKRTGEKVFLECVQDMDHENMFWYRQDPGLGLRLIYFSYDVKMKEKGDIPEGYSVSREKKERFSLILESASTNQTSMYLCASSQLQEGPQHFGDGTRLSIL.

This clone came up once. This chain's CDR3 is CASAGTYEQYF. DNA of the CDR3: TGTGCTAGTGCGGGGACCTACGAGCAGTACTTC. The chain uses TRBV12-5 and TRBJ2-7; maybe TRBD2 (5 bases). In germline, CDR1 is LGHNT, CDR2 FRNRAP. The CDR3 is made up of 11 amino acids. V lost 7 bases, J lost 2 bases, and 6 bases lay in between.

The CDR3 sequence is CSARTLAGQFF. The CDR3 DNA reads TGCAGTGCTAGAACCCTAGCCGGGCAGTTCTTC. The gene calls are TRBV20-1 and TRBJ2-1; D is possibly TRBD2 (5 bases). Trimming took 2 bases from V and 12 from J, leaving 11 bases between them. The CDR3 is 11 amino acids. Germline values: CDR1 DFQATT, CDR2 SNEGSKA (reference sequence).

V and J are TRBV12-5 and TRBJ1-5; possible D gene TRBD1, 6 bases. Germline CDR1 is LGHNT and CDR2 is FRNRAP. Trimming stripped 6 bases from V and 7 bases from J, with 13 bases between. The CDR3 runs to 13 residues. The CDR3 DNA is TGTGCTAGTGGCCTACAGGGTGGGCAGCCCCAGCATTTT. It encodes CASGLQGGQPQHF.

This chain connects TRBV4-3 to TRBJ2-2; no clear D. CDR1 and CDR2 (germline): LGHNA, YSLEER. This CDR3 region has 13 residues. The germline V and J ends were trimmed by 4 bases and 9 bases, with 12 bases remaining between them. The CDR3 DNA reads TGCGCCAGCAGCCCTGACTCTACCAGGGAGCTGTTTTTT. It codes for CASSPDSTRELFF.

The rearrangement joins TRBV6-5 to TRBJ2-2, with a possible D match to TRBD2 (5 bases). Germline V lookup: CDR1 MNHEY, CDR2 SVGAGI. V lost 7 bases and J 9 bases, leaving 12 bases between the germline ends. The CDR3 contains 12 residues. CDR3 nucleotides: TGTGCCAGCACTATCGGGGTTCGGGAGCTGTTTTTT. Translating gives CASTIGVRELFF.

The CDR3 DNA sequence: TGTGCCAGCAGCGTAGGCGGACAATCCTACAATGAGCAGTTCTTC. Its protein is CASSVGGQSYNEQFF. The genes are TRBV9 and TRBJ2-1; TRBD1 might be the D (5 bases). Trimming removed 0 bases from V and 1 base from J, with 8 bases in between. The CDR3 contains 15 residues. CDR1 is SGDLS, CDR2 YYNGEE, per germline.

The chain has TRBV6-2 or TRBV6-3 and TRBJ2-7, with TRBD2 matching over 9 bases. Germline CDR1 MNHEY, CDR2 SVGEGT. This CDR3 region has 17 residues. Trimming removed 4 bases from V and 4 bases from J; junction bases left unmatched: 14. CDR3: CASSFPYSGSARYEQYF. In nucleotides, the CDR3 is TGTGCCAGCAGTTTCCCCTATAGCGGGAGCGCTCGATACGAGCAGTACTTC.